Given below is one T cell receptor (beta chain) in context. What it binds is not known. Sequencing used immunoSEQ multiplex PCR; TCRdb keeps in-frame clones, though not all of them. The repertoire holds about 120,000 clones, with approximately 86% as singletons. The sample belongs to a study of T cell responses to AZD1222 COVID-19 vaccine. Study observations and caveats: Spike-specific TCR breadth and depth were elevated following two AZD1222 doses.

The sequenced sample was peripheral blood, obtained 28 days after the second AZD1222 dose. The TCR sequence derives from an adult who received the AZD1222 COVID-19 vaccine.

The CDR3 loop reads CASSIQTGSGYTF. CDR3 in DNA: TGTGCCAGCAGCATCCAGACAGGGAGCGGCTACACCTTC. V usage is TRBV27 and J usage is TRBJ1-2, with 7 positions matching TRBD1. CDR3 length: 13 residues. V shed 6 bases, J shed 8 bases, and the junction held 9 bases outside the gene matches. Germline V gene lookup returns CDR1 MNHEY and CDR2 SMNVEV (reference sequence).